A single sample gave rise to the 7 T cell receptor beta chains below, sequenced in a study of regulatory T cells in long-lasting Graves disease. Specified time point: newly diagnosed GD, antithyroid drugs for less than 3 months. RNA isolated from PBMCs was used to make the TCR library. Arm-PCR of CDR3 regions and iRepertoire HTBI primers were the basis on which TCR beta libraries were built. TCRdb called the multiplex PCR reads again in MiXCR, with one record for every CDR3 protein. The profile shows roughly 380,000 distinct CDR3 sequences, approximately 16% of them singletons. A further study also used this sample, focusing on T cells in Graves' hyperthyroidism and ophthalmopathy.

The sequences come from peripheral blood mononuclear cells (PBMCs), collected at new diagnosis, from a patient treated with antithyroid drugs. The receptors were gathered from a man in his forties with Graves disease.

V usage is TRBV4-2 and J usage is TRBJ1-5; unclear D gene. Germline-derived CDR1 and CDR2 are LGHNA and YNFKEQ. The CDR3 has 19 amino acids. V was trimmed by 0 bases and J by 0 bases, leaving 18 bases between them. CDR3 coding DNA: TGTGCCAGCAGCCAAGATTCCGGGCCTTCGCTACCTAGCAATCAGCCCCAGCATTTT. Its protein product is CASSQDSGPSLPSNQPQHF.

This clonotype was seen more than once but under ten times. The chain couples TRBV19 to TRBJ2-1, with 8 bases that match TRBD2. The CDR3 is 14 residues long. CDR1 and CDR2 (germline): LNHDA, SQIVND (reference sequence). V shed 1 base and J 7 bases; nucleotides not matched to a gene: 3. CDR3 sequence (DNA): TGTGCCAGTAGTATAGCGGGGGGGCCTAATGAGCAGTTCTTC. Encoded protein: CASSIAGGPNEQFF.

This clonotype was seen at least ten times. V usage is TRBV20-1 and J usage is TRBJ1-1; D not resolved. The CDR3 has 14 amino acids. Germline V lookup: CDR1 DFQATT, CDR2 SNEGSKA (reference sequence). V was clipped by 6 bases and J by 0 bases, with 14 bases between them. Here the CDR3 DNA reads TGCAGTGCCCCGAACGGAGGGATGAACACTGAAGCTTTCTTT. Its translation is CSAPNGGMNTEAFF.

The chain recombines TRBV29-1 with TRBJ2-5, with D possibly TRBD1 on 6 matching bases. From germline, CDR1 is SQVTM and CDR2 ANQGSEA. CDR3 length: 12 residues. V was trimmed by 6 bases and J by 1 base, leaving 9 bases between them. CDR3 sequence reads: CSVRTAQETQYF. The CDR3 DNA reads TGCAGCGTCCGGACAGCCCAAGAGACCCAGTACTTC.

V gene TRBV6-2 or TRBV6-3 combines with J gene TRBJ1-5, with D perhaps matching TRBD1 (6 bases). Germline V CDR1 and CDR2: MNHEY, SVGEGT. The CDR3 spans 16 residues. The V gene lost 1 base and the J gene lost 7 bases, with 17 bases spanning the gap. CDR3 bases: TGTGCCAGCAGTTACTTGGGGGCGAGGTTGAAACAGCCCCAGCATTTT. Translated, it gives CASSYLGARLKQPQHF.

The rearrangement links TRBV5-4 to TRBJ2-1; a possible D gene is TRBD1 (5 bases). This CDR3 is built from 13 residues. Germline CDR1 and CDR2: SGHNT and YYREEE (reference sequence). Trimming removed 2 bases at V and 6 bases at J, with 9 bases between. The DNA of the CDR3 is TGTGCCAGCAGCTTTAGACAGCCCAATGAGCAGTTCTTC. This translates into CASSFRQPNEQFF.

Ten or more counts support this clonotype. This CDR3 is CSARNAQGADEAFF. As DNA, the CDR3 is TGCAGTGCTAGAAATGCACAGGGGGCGGATGAAGCTTTCTTT. The chain recombines TRBV20-1 with TRBJ1-1, with TRBD1 matching over 9 bases. After removal of 2 bases from V and 7 bases from J, the junction contained 8 bases not matched to a gene. This CDR3 has 14 residues. Looked up from germline, CDR1 is DFQATT and CDR2 is SNEGSKA (reference sequence).